This TCR beta chain was sequenced during a study of beta chain features in type 1 diabetes. Whole-study context: Examined across all samples were about 99,000,000 sorted cells.

Points on this clone: What it binds is unknown.

Notes on the study in general: In all four CD4+ subsets, TCRB CDR3 length was significantly, moderately reduced in type 1 diabetes. Naive, central memory and Treg TCRB repertoires appeared more alike in patients than in healthy donors.

Every bit of the isolated RNA underwent reverse transcription, so sequencing read expressed TCRB transcripts. Profiling relied on immunoSEQ multiplex PCR, and the TCRdb table lists in-frame clones only, not all of them. This table has under 300,000 clones, approximately 25% appearing once. By way of CD45RO/CCR7/CD25/CD127/CD95/CD27, the CD4+ regulatory, stem cell-like memory, central memory and naive cells were sorted. The CDR3 totals 13 residues. Trimming shortened V by 6 bases and J by 0 bases, and 11 bases separated the two germline ends. The germline gives CDR1 GTSNPN, CDR2 SVGIG (reference sequence).

This sequence joins TRBV30 and TRBJ1-1; D remains unclear. This receptor was taken from a woman aged 25 to 45 with type 1 diabetes. The sequencing sample was made of naive CD4+ T cells from blood. CDR3 bases: TGTGCCTGCCTTGAGAGCTTGAACACTGAAGCTTTCTTT. It codes for CACLESLNTEAFF.